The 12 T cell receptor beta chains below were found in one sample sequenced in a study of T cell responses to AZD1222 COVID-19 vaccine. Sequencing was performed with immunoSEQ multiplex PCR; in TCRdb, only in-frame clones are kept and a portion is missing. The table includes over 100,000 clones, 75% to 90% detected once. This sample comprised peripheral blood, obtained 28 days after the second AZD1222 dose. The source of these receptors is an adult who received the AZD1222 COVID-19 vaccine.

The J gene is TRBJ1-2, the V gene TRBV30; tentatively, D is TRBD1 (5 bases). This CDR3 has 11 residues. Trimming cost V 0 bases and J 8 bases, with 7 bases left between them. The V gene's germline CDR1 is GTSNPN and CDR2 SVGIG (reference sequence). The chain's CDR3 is CAWSVWGGYTF. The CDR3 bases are TGTGCCTGGAGTGTCTGGGGGGGCTACACCTTC. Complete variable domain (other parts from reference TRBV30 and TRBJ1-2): SQTIHQWPATLVQPVGSPLSLECTVEGTSNPNLYWYRQAAGRGLQLLFYSVGIGQISSEVPQNLSASRPQDRQFILSSKKLLLSDSGFYLCAWSVWGGYTFGSGTRLTVV.

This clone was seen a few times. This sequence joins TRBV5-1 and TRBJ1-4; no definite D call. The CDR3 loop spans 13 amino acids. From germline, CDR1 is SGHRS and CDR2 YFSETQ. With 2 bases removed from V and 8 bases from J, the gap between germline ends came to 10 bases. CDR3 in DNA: TGCGCCAGCAGCTTTGGGGTTGGGGAAAAACTGTTTTTT. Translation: CASSFGVGEKLFF.

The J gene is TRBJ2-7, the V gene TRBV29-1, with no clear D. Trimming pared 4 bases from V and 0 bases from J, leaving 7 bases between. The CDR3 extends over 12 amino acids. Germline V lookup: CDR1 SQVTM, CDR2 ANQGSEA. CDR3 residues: CSVVPNSYEQYF. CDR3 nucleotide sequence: TGCAGCGTTGTACCTAACTCCTACGAGCAGTACTTC.

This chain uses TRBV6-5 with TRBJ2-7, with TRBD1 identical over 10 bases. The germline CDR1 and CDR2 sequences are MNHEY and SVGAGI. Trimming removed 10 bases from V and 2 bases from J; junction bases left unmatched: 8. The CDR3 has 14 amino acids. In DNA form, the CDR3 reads TGTGCCATCCACTGGACAGGGGGTACCTACGAGCAGTACTTC. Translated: CAIHWTGGTYEQYF.

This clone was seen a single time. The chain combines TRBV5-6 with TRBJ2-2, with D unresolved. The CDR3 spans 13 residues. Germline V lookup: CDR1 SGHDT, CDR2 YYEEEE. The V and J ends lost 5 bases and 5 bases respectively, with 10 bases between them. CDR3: CASSKGRTGELFF. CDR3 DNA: TGTGCCAGCAGTAAAGGACGGACCGGGGAGCTGTTTTTT.

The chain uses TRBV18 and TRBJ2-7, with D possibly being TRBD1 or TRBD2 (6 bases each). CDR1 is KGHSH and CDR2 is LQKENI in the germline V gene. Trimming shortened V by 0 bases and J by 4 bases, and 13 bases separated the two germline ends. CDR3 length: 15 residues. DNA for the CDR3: TGTGCCAGCTCACCACCGTTAGGGGGGAGGTACGAGCAGTACTTC. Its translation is CASSPPLGGRYEQYF.

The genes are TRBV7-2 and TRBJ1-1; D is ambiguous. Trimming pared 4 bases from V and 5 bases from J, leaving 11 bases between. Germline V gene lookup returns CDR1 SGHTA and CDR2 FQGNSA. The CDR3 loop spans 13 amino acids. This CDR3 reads CASSSQAGTEAFF. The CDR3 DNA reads TGTGCCAGCAGCTCCCAAGCAGGAACTGAAGCTTTCTTT.

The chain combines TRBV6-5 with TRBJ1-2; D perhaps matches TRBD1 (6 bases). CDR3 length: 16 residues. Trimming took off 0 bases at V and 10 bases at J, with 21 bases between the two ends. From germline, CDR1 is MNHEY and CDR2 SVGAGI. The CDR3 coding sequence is TGTGCCAGCAGTTACTCCGTTGGGGCAGGGGATTCAGTCTACACCTTC. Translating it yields CASSYSVGAGDSVYTF.

This CDR3 is CASSQAEAYEQYF. The CDR3 DNA reads TGTGCCAGCAGCCAAGCTGAGGCCTACGAGCAGTACTTC. The chain carries TRBV3-1 (or the pseudogene TRBV3-2) and TRBJ2-7, with unresolved D. This CDR3 region has 13 residues. V lost 1 base and J lost 2, with 6 bases in between. The germline V gene has CDR1 LGHDT and CDR2 YNNKEL (reference sequence).

The CDR3 bases are TGCGCCAGCAGCCAAGATCCCGGGACAGGGAGCGGCTACACCTTC. This sequence encodes CASSQDPGTGSGYTF. The genes are TRBV4-3 and TRBJ1-2; 9 bases map to TRBD1. Germline V gene lookup returns CDR1 LGHNA and CDR2 YSLEER. CDR3 length: 15 residues. The junction had 7 bases not matched to a gene; V was cut back by 0 bases and J by 8 bases.

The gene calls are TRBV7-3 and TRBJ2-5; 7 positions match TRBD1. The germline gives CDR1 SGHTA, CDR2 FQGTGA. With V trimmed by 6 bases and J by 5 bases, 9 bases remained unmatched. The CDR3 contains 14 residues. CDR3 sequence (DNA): TGTGCCAGCAGTCAACAGGGGAATACGGAGACCCAGTACTTC. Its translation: CASSQQGNTETQYF. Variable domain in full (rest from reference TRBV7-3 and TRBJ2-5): GAGVSQTPSNKVTEKGKYVELRCDPISGHTALYWYRQSLGQGPEFLIYFQGTGAADDSGLPNDRFFAVRPEGSVSTLKIQRTERGDSAVYLCASSQQGNTETQYFGPGTRLLVL.

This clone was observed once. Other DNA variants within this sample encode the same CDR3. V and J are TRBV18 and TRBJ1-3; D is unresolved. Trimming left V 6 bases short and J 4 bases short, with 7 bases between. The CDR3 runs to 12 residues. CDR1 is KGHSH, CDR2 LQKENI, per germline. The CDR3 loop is CASSPRGNTIYF. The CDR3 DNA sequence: TGTGCCAGCTCCCCCCGAGGAAACACCATATATTTT.